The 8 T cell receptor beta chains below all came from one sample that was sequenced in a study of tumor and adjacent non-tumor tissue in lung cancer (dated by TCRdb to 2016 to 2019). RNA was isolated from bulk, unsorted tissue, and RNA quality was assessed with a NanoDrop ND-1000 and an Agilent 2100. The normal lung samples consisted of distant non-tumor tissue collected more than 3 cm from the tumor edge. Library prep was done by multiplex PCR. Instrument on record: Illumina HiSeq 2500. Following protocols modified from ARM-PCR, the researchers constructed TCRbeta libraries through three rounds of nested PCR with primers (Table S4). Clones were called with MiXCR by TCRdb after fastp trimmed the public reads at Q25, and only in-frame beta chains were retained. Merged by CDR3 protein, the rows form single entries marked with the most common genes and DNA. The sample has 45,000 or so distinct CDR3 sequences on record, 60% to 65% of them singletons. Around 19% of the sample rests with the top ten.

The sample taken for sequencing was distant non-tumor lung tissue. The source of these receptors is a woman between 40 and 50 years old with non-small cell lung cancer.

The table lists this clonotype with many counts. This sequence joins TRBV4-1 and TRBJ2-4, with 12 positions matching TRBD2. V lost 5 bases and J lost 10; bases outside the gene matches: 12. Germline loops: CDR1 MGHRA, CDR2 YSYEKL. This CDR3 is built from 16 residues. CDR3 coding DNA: TGCGCCAGCAGCTCCCCTAGCGGGAGGGCTACGTCTATTCAGTACTTC. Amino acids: CASSSPSGRATSIQYF.

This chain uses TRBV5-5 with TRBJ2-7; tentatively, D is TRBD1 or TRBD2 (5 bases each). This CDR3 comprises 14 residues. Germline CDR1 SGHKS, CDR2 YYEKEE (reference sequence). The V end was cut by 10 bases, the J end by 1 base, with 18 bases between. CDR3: CAGKPGAESYEQYF. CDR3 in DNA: TGTGCCGGCAAGCCCGGGGCAGAGTCCTACGAGCAGTACTTC.

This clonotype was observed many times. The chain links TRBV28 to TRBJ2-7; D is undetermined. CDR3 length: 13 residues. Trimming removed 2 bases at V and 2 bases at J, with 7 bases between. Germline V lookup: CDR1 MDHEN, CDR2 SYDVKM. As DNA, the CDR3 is TGTGCCAGCAGTTTACCTCAGACCTACGAGCAGTACTTC. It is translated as CASSLPQTYEQYF.

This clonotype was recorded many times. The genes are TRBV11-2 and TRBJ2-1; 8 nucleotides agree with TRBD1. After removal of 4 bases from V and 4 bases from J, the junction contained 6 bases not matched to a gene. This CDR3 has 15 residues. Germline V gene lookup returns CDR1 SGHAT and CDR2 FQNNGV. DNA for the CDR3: TGTGCCAGCAGCTGGACAGGGTCAGGTTACAATGAGCAGTTCTTC. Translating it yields CASSWTGSGYNEQFF.

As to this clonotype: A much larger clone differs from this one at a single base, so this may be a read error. This CDR3 reads CASGGAGGYNKQFF. The CDR3, as DNA: TGCGCCAGCGGGGGGGCGGGGGGCTACAATAAGCAGTTCTTC. The V and J genes are TRBV10-2 and TRBJ2-1; 8 nucleotides agree with TRBD2. Looked up from germline, CDR1 is WSHSY and CDR2 is SAAADI. The CDR3 loop spans 14 amino acids.

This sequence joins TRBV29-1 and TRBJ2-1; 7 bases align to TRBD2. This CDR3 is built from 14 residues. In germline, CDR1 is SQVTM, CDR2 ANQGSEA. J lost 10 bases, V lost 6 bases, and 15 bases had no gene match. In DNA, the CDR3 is TGCAGCGTCCCCCAGGCCGGGAGGTCAGGGGAGCAGTTCTTC. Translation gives CSVPQAGRSGEQFF.

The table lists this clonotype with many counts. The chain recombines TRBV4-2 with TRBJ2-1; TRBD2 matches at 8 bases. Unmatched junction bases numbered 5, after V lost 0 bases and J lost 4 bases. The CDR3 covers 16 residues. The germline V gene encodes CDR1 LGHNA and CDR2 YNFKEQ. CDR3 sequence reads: CASSQDNGRGYNEQFF. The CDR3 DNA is TGTGCCAGCAGCCAAGATAACGGGAGGGGGTACAATGAGCAGTTCTTC.

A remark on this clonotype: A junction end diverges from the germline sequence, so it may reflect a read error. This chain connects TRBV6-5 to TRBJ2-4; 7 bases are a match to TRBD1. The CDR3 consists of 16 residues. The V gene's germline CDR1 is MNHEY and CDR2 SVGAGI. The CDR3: CTSSPTVLQGVDIQYF. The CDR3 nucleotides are TGTACCAGCAGTCCTACCGTTCTCCAGGGGGTCGACATTCAGTACTTC.